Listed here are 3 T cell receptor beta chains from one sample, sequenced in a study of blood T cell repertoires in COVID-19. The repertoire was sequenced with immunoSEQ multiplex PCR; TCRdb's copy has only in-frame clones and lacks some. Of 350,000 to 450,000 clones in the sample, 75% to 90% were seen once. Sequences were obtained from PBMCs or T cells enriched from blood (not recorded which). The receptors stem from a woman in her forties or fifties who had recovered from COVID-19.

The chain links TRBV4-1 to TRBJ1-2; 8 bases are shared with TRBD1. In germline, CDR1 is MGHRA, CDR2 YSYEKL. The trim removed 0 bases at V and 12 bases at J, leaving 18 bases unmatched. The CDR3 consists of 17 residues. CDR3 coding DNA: TGCGCCAGCAGCCAAGAGGCCCTGGGAAGGCAGGGGGCTAGGGACACCTTC. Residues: CASSQEALGRQGARDTF.

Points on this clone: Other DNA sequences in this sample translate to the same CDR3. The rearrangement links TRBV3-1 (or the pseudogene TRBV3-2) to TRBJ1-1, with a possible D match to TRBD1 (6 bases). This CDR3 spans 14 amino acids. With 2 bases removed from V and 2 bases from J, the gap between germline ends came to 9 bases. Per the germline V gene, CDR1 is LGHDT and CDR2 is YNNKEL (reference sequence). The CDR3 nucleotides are TGTGCCAGCAGCCAACTACAGGGAAACACTGAAGCTTTCTTT. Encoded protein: CASSQLQGNTEAFF.

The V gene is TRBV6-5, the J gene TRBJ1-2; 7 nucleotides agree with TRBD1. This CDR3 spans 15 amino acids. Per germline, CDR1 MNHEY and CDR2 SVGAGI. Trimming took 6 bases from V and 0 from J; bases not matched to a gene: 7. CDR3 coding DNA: TGTGCCAGCAGCCTCCGGGACAGCACTAACTATGGCTACACCTTC. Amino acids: CASSLRDSTNYGYTF.